These 27 T cell receptor beta chains were sequenced from one sample in a study of cytotoxic CD8 clonotypes in ibrutinib-treated CLL. Clones were sequenced by immunoSEQ multiplex PCR, and TCRdb holds only the in-frame ones, with some missing. The sample carries 50,000 or so clones, around 78% recorded once. The sequencing here drew on PBMCs, taken after 24 months of ibrutinib treatment. The origin of the receptors is a human donor with chronic lymphocytic leukemia.

The chain combines TRBV5-1 with TRBJ2-5; possible D gene TRBD1, 5 bases. Trimming stripped 0 bases from V and 5 bases from J, with 11 bases between. Germline loops: CDR1 SGHRS, CDR2 YFSETQ. CDR3 length equals 14 residues. The CDR3 DNA reads TGCGCCAGCAGCTTGGAAGGGGTCGGGGAGACCCAGTACTTC. Translated: CASSLEGVGETQYF. Based on the CDR3 plus reference TRBV5-1 and TRBJ2-5, the full variable domain is KAGVTQTPRYLIKTRGQQVTLSCSPISGHRSVSWYQQTPGQGLQFLFEYFSETQRNKGNFPGRFSGRQFSNSRSEMNVSTLELGDSALYLCASSLEGVGETQYFGPGTRLLVL.

The count of this clone is one. V gene TRBV19 combines with J gene TRBJ2-2; 9 bases fit TRBD1. V dropped 3 bases and J dropped 7; count of bases not matched to a gene: 9. This CDR3 comprises 16 residues. CDR1 and CDR2 from the germline V gene are LNHDA and SQIVND (reference sequence). In DNA, the CDR3 is TGTGCCAGTAGTATCTCCGGGACAGGGTTTGTCGGGGAGCTGTTTTTT. Protein sequence: CASSISGTGFVGELFF.

This rearrangement joins TRBV4-2 to TRBJ1-2; D may be TRBD1 (5 bases). This CDR3 comprises 16 residues. Germline loops: CDR1 LGHNA, CDR2 YNFKEQ. V was cut by 1 base and J by 0 bases, with 12 bases left in between. The CDR3 DNA reads as TGTGCCAGCAGCCAAGTTAGGGACGGCCCTAACTATGGCTACACCTTC. This encodes CASSQVRDGPNYGYTF.

The rearrangement joins TRBV28 to TRBJ1-2; 7 nucleotides agree with TRBD1. The CDR3 is made up of 14 amino acids. Germline CDR1 MDHEN, CDR2 SYDVKM. V gave up 7 bases and J gave up 8 bases; unmatched junction bases: 13. CDR3: CASNKLGQFYGYTF. The CDR3 DNA sequence: TGTGCCAGCAATAAATTGGGACAGTTCTACGGCTACACCTTC.

V gene TRBV29-1 combines with J gene TRBJ2-2; TRBD2 aligns across 8 bases. CDR3 length: 15 amino acids. Germline V gene data show CDR1 as SQVTM and CDR2 as ANQGSEA. J gave up 4 bases and V 6 bases, and 10 bases lay outside the gene matches. The CDR3 protein is CSVGGSGRRTGELFF. The CDR3 DNA sequence: TGCAGCGTGGGTGGAAGCGGGAGACGCACCGGGGAGCTGTTTTTT.

The chain employs TRBV5-4 and TRBJ2-3; D possibly uses TRBD1 or TRBD2 (6 bases each). V was cut by 0 bases and J by 1 base, with 12 bases left in between. The CDR3 runs to 16 residues. Germline V gene sequence: CDR1 SGHNT, CDR2 YYREEE (reference sequence). Here the CDR3 reads CASSLAPGARTDTQYF. The DNA for the CDR3 is TGTGCCAGCAGCTTGGCCCCGGGGGCCCGCACAGATACGCAGTATTTT.

This clone occurred a few times. V is TRBV6-6 and J is TRBJ1-5; perhaps TRBD1 as D (6 bases). The CDR3 is made up of 15 amino acids. Germline V gene data show CDR1 as MNHNY and CDR2 as SVGAGI (reference sequence). Trimming took off 6 bases at V and 3 bases at J, with 15 bases between the two ends. In DNA form, the CDR3 reads TGTGCCAGCAGAACCCAACAGGGCGACAATCAGCCCCAGCATTTT. Its translation: CASRTQQGDNQPQHF.

This clone was picked up a small number of times. This chain joins TRBV19 and TRBJ1-2, with no clear D. Germline V gives CDR1 LNHDA, CDR2 SQIVND (reference sequence). The CDR3 consists of 10 residues. The V end lost 7 bases, the J end lost 4 bases, and 4 bases lay between the germline ends. The DNA for the CDR3 is TGTGCCAGTATCGGCTATGGCTACACCTTC. This gives the protein CASIGYGYTF.

This rearrangement joins TRBV5-1 to TRBJ2-6; maybe TRBD1 (6 bases). V lost 4 bases to trimming and J lost 0 bases, with 20 bases between them. CDR1 SGHRS and CDR2 YFSETQ come from the germline V gene. This CDR3 is 19 amino acids long. The CDR3 DNA sequence: TGCGCCAGCAGCCAACAAAATTCAGTCAGGGGCTCTGGGGCCAACGTCCTGACTTTC. Amino acid sequence: CASSQQNSVRGSGANVLTF.

The V gene is TRBV7-2, the J gene TRBJ2-5; 11 bases are shared with TRBD1. This CDR3 spans 15 amino acids. Germline V lookup: CDR1 SGHTA, CDR2 FQGNSA. Trimming cost V 1 base and J 4 bases; bases outside gene matches: 2. The CDR3 sequence is CASSLVGTGGETQYF. The CDR3 coding sequence is TGTGCCAGCAGCTTAGTAGGGACAGGGGGAGAGACCCAGTACTTC.

This clone was found a few times. The rearrangement joins TRBV6-5 to TRBJ2-7; tentatively, D is TRBD1 (5 bases). Germline loops: CDR1 MNHEY, CDR2 SVGAGI. This CDR3 comprises 16 residues. The V end was cut by 0 bases, the J end by 5 bases, with 17 bases between. Here the CDR3 DNA reads TGTGCCAGCAGTTACTCGATACTCCCAGGGAAGGACGAGCAGTACTTC. It translates to CASSYSILPGKDEQYF.

Here the CDR3 reads CASSLSDYGYTF. The CDR3 region has the DNA TGTGCCAGCAGCTTGTCTGACTATGGCTACACCTTC. The rearrangement uses TRBV7-9 and TRBJ1-2; no clear D gene. This CDR3 contains 12 residues. CDR1 SEHNR and CDR2 FQNEAQ come from the germline V gene (reference sequence). V was shortened by 3 bases and J by 3 bases, with 5 bases between the two germline ends.

The chain recombines TRBV11-2 with TRBJ1-5; no clear D gene. This CDR3 has 13 residues. The V end was cut by 5 bases, the J end by 7 bases, with 12 bases between. Germline V CDR1 and CDR2: SGHAT, FQNNGV. CDR3 DNA: TGTGCCAGCAGCCCAGTGGGTGGGCAGCCCCAGCATTTT. Encoded protein: CASSPVGGQPQHF.

The V gene is TRBV6-5, the J gene TRBJ2-4; 7 nucleotides agree with TRBD1. Germline CDR1 reads MNHEY; CDR2 reads SVGAGI. V was clipped by 5 bases and J by 10 bases; unmatched bases: 2. The CDR3 has 11 amino acids. CDR3 region: CASSAQGIQYF. DNA for the CDR3: TGTGCCAGCAGTGCACAGGGGATTCAGTACTTC.

This rearrangement joins TRBV5-5 to TRBJ1-5; D call uncertain. The CDR3 is 14 amino acids. CDR1 is SGHKS and CDR2 is YYEKEE in the germline V gene (reference sequence). Trimming removed 2 bases at V and 4 bases at J, with 10 bases between. The chain's CDR3 is CASSFGSQNQPQHF. DNA of the CDR3: TGTGCCAGCAGCTTCGGAAGCCAAAATCAGCCCCAGCATTTT.

The rearrangement joins TRBV9 to TRBJ2-2, with D uncertain. The CDR3 has 15 residues. Trimming cost V 0 bases and J 2 bases, with 8 bases left between them. The germline CDR1 and CDR2 sequences are SGDLS and YYNGEE. CDR3 loop: CASSVGDRNTGELFF. The CDR3 coding sequence is TGTGCCAGCAGCGTAGGAGATAGAAACACCGGGGAGCTGTTTTTT.

The rearrangement links TRBV2 to TRBJ1-2; D uncertain. The CDR3 loop spans 14 amino acids. Germline V gives CDR1 SNHLY, CDR2 FYNNEI. Trimming took 4 bases from V and 3 from J, leaving 12 bases between them. The chain's CDR3 is CASSGTRADYGYTF. In nucleotides, the CDR3 is TGTGCCAGCAGTGGGACTCGGGCCGACTATGGCTACACCTTC.

J is TRBJ2-5 and V is TRBV20-1; D unclear. V was pared by 4 bases and J by 5 bases, with 8 bases between. CDR1 and CDR2 (germline): DFQATT, SNEGSKA (reference sequence). The CDR3 loop spans 11 amino acids. The CDR3 nucleotides read TGCAGTGCTAATACTGGGGAGACCCAGTACTTC. This sequence encodes CSANTGETQYF.

This clone was counted once. V and J are TRBV5-4 and TRBJ2-7; 10 nucleotides agree with TRBD2. Germline CDR1 is SGHNT and CDR2 is YYREEE (reference sequence). After removal of 3 bases from V and 4 bases from J, the junction contained 7 bases not matched to a gene. This CDR3 has 15 residues. The CDR3 spells CASSSSGTSVYEQYF. Here the CDR3 DNA reads TGTGCCAGCAGCTCTTCCGGGACTAGCGTTTACGAGCAGTACTTC.

The chain recombines TRBV7-9 with TRBJ2-1; 9 bases map to TRBD2. The J segment lost 2 bases and the V segment lost 3 bases, leaving 14 bases of the junction unmatched. Germline loops: CDR1 SEHNR, CDR2 FQNEAQ (reference sequence). The CDR3 contains 19 residues. CDR3 residues: CASSLAHGAGGLTYNEQFF. The CDR3 bases are TGTGCCAGCAGCTTGGCCCACGGAGCGGGAGGTCTTACCTACAATGAGCAGTTCTTC. Using reference TRBV7-9 and TRBJ2-1 for the parts outside the CDR3, the full variable domain is DTGVSQNPRHKITKRGQNVTFRCDPISEHNRLYWYRQTLGQGPEFLTYFQNEAQLEKSRLLSDRFSAERPKGSFSTLEIQRTEQGDSAMYLCASSLAHGAGGLTYNEQFFGPGTRLTVL.

The chain has TRBV16 and TRBJ1-1; D possibly corresponds to TRBD1 (5 bases). Trimming took off 2 bases at V and 3 bases at J, with 7 bases between the two ends. Germline CDR1 reads KGHSY; CDR2 reads FQNENV. The CDR3 spans 13 residues. Written as DNA, the CDR3 is TGTGCCAGCAGCCAAGGGACTTACACTGAAGCTTTCTTT. This gives the protein CASSQGTYTEAFF.

The rearrangement joins TRBV10-1 to TRBJ1-2; D remains unclear. Germline V gene data show CDR1 as WNHNN and CDR2 as SYGVQD (reference sequence). The CDR3 has 13 residues. Trimming removed 3 bases from V and 0 bases from J, with 5 bases in between. This chain's CDR3 is CASSEAPNYGYTF. The CDR3 DNA is TGCGCCAGCAGTGAAGCACCTAACTATGGCTACACCTTC.

The V gene is TRBV2, the J gene TRBJ2-5; TRBD1 aligns across 7 bases. With 6 bases clipped from V and 2 bases from J, the junction kept 9 bases outside the gene matches. Per germline, CDR1 SNHLY and CDR2 FYNNEI. This CDR3 region has 15 residues. The CDR3 is CASRTGSSGQETQYF. DNA of the CDR3: TGTGCCAGCAGGACAGGGAGCTCTGGGCAAGAGACCCAGTACTTC. Combining the CDR3 with reference TRBV2 and TRBJ2-5 gives the whole variable domain EPEVTQTPSHQVTQMGQEVILRCVPISNHLYFYWYRQILGQKVEFLVSFYNNEISEKSEIFDDQFSVERPDGSNFTLKIRSTKLEDSAMYFCASRTGSSGQETQYFGPGTRLLVL.

The chain joins TRBV7-6 to TRBJ2-3; tentatively, D is TRBD1 (7 bases). The germline gives CDR1 SGHVS, CDR2 FNYEAQ. The CDR3 has 18 residues. The V and J ends lost 2 bases and 3 bases respectively, with 21 bases between them. The CDR3: CASSLQASRGAGTDTQYF. The CDR3 DNA reads TGTGCCAGCAGCTTACAAGCCTCCAGGGGGGCTGGGACAGATACGCAGTATTTT.

The V gene is TRBV6-5, the J gene TRBJ2-1; D is uncertain. Germline V CDR1 and CDR2: MNHEY, SVGAGI. The CDR3 spans 12 residues. The V gene lost 10 bases and the J gene lost 1 base, with 8 bases spanning the gap. CDR3 amino acids: CATCRSYNEQFF. CDR3 coding DNA: TGTGCCACCTGTCGTTCCTACAATGAGCAGTTCTTC.

The CDR3 sequence is CASSVQRGPPYNEQFF. The CDR3 region has the DNA TGTGCCAGTAGTGTCCAGCGGGGACCCCCTTACAATGAGCAGTTCTTC. The chain is built from TRBV19 and TRBJ2-1; TRBD2 matches at 7 bases. J gave up 4 bases and V 5 bases, and 11 bases lay outside the gene matches. The germline V gene has CDR1 LNHDA and CDR2 SQIVND (reference sequence). The CDR3 totals 16 residues.

DNA for the CDR3: TGCAGCGTTGGAGACCCCTCCGGTGAGCAGTACTTC. The encoded protein is CSVGDPSGEQYF. The rearrangement links TRBV29-1 to TRBJ2-7; D uncertain. Germline assignment: CDR1 SQVTM and CDR2 ANQGSEA. The CDR3 covers 12 residues. V was trimmed by 4 bases and J by 7 bases, leaving 14 bases between them.